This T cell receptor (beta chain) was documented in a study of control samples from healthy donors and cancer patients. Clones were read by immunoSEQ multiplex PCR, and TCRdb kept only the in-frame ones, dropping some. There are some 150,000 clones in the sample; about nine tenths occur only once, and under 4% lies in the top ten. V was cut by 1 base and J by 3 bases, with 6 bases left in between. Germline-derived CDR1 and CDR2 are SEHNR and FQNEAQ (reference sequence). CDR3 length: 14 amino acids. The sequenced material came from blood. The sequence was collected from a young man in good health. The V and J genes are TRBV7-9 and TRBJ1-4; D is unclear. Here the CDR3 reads CASSLEPANEKLFF. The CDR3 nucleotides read TGTGCCAGCAGCTTAGAGCCGGCTAATGAAAAACTGTTTTTT.